This is a list of T cell receptor beta chains from one sample in a study of long-term antiretroviral therapy in people with HIV. Here immunoSEQ multiplex PCR was the method, and the copy in TCRdb shows in-frame clones only, minus some. The sample has around 26,000 clones; roughly 77% are singletons. This specimen consisted of unsorted PBMCs, obtained 0.5 years after starting antiretroviral therapy. Receptors originate from a middle-aged woman with HIV. Both conserved end residues are part of each CDR3. Fields, in order: clone size, D gene, V gene, J gene, CDR3 protein, CDR3 DNA. The D gene is left open where the match is weak. Size is omitted from some rows. Given values are once, few, many or a class for expanded clones.

.,TRBD2,TRBV7-9,TRBJ2-3,CASSPSVSGGTDTQYF,TGTGCCAGCAGCCCGTCAGTGAGCGGGGGCACAGATACGCAGTATTTT
.,TRBD1,TRBV27,TRBJ1-5,CASSLGQGARAGQPQHF,TGTGCCAGCAGCTTGGGACAGGGGGCCCGAGCGGGGCAGCCCCAGCATTTT
.,.,TRBV5-6,TRBJ2-7,CASSLEVGRSYEQYF,TGTGCCAGCAGCTTGGAAGTAGGACGCTCCTACGAGCAGTACTTC
.,.,TRBV11-3,TRBJ2-3,CASSLDSEYTQYF,TGTGCCAGCAGCTTAGATTCAGAATATACGCAGTATTTT
.,TRBD1,TRBV30,TRBJ1-6,CAWGDRGLVNSPLHF,TGTGCCTGGGGGGACAGGGGGCTTGTCAATTCACCCCTCCACTTT
.,.,TRBV5-1,TRBJ2-5,CASSLAPGAETQYF,TGCGCCAGCAGCTTGGCCCCGGGGGCGGAGACCCAGTACTTC
.,.,TRBV6-1,TRBJ1-2,CASSPVYTGNYGYTF,TGTGCCAGCAGTCCAGTGTACACAGGGAACTATGGCTACACCTTC
.,.,TRBV7-8,TRBJ2-7,CASSSRWDNPYEQYF,TGTGCCAGCAGCAGTCGTTGGGACAACCCCTACGAGCAGTACTTC
.,.,TRBV11-2,TRBJ2-7,CASSRTDWLEQYF,TGTGCCAGCAGCCGGACAGATTGGCTCGAGCAGTACTTC
.,.,TRBV18,TRBJ1-6,CASSPSGWSPLHF,TGTGCCAGCTCACCATCAGGGTGGTCACCCCTCCACTTT
.,.,TRBV27,TRBJ1-2,CASSSLDSGGYTF,TGTGCCAGCAGTTCCCTTGACTCCGGTGGCTACACCTTC
.,.,TRBV7-6,TRBJ2-2,CASTPGWNTGELFF,TGTGCCAGCACCCCAGGGTGGAACACCGGGGAGCTGTTTTTT
.,TRBD2,TRBV5-5,TRBJ2-5,CASSEGLAGGEETQYF,TGTGCCAGCAGCGAGGGACTAGCGGGGGGGGAAGAGACCCAGTACTTC
.,.,TRBV5-8,TRBJ2-5,CASSSRAGQETQYF,TGTGCCAGCAGCTCGCGGGCAGGGCAAGAGACCCAGTACTTC
.,TRBD1,TRBV11-2,TRBJ1-1,CASSDRGGTEAFF,TGTGCCAGCAGTGACAGGGGCGGCACTGAAGCTTTCTTT
.,.,TRBV2,TRBJ1-2,CASSEVTGAAEGYTF,TGTGCCAGCAGTGAAGTAACCGGGGCAGCGGAAGGCTACACCTTC
.,.,TRBV15,TRBJ2-2,CATSRDHPRITGELFF,TGTGCCACCAGCAGAGATCATCCCCGTATTACCGGGGAGCTGTTTTTT
.,TRBD1,TRBV18,TRBJ1-6,CASSPSDRDNSPLHF,TGTGCCAGCTCACCCTCAGACAGGGATAATTCACCCCTCCACTTT
.,TRBD1,TRBV6-5,TRBJ1-2,CASSYRQGAAGYGYTF,TGTGCCAGCAGTTACCGACAGGGCGCAGCCGGCTATGGCTACACCTTC
.,.,TRBV5-1,TRBJ2-3,CASSRRGLSPPDTQYF,TGCGCCAGCAGCCGCCGGGGACTTAGCCCCCCAGATACGCAGTATTTT
.,.,TRBV18,TRBJ1-2,CASSPPGGGGYTF,TGTGCCAGCTCACCACCAGGGGGAGGAGGCTACACCTTC
.,.,TRBV12-5,TRBJ2-5,CASGLSAGEAQYF,TGTGCTAGTGGTTTGTCCGCAGGGGAGGCCCAGTACTTC
.,.,TRBV5-5,TRBJ2-2,CASSYSENTGELFF,TGTGCCAGCAGCTACAGCGAAAACACCGGGGAGCTGTTTTTT
few,TRBD1,TRBV6-5,TRBJ1-5,CASQTGAKQPQHF,TGTGCCAGCCAGACAGGGGCGAAGCAGCCCCAGCATTTT
.,.,TRBV10-3,TRBJ2-4,CAISESGDIQYF,TGTGCCATCAGTGAGTCGGGGGACATTCAGTACTTC
.,.,TRBV6-5,TRBJ1-1,CASRGTLRPEAFF,TGTGCCAGCCGGGGGACCCTCCGTCCTGAAGCTTTCTTT
.,.,TRBV6-5,TRBJ1-5,CASSYSGYQPQHF,TGTGCCAGCAGTTACTCGGGTTATCAGCCCCAGCATTTT
.,TRBD1,TRBV19,TRBJ2-7,CASSLRTGTSYEQYF,TGTGCCAGTAGTCTGCGGACAGGGACCTCCTACGAGCAGTACTTC
.,.,TRBV19,TRBJ2-3,CASSMAMTDGADTQYF,TGTGCCAGTAGTATGGCTATGACGGATGGTGCAGATACGCAGTATTTT
.,TRBD2,TRBV7-2,TRBJ2-7,CASSLEASGVSEQYF,TGTGCCAGCAGCTTAGAGGCTAGCGGGGTATCGGAGCAGTACTTC
.,TRBD1,TRBV29-1,TRBJ1-2,CSGGQFYGYTF,TGCAGCGGGGGACAGTTCTATGGCTACACCTTC
few,.,TRBV19,TRBJ1-6,CASSRSSYNSPLHF,TGTGCCAGTAGTAGAAGCTCCTATAATTCACCCCTCCACTTT
.,.,TRBV7-9,TRBJ1-1,CASSLQKAEAFF,TGTGCCAGCAGCTTACAAAAGGCTGAAGCTTTCTTT
.,TRBD2,TRBV5-1,TRBJ2-5,CASSAGTAGELETQYF,TGCGCCAGCAGCGCGGGGACTGCGGGGGAGTTGGAGACCCAGTACTTC
.,TRBD2,TRBV4-2,TRBJ2-1,CASSQDDSGGANEQFF,TGTGCCAGCAGCCAAGATGACAGCGGGGGGGCAAATGAGCAGTTCTTC
.,.,TRBV7-2,TRBJ2-1,CASSLEGGSYNEQFF,TGTGCCAGCAGCTTAGAAGGGGGGTCCTACAATGAGCAGTTCTTC
.,TRBD1,TRBV28,TRBJ1-3,CASSSGGSGNTIYF,TGTGCCAGCAGTTCAGGGGGCTCTGGAAACACCATATATTTT
.,.,TRBV29-1,TRBJ1-5,CSVGPGSNQPQHF,TGCAGCGTGGGGCCCGGGAGCAATCAGCCCCAGCATTTT
few,.,TRBV7-8,TRBJ1-3,CASSSLGNTIYF,TGTGCCAGCAGCTCCCTTGGAAACACCATATATTTT
.,.,TRBV5-1,TRBJ2-2,CASSLGAGGELFF,TGCGCCAGCAGCTTGGGGGCAGGCGGGGAGCTGTTTTTT
.,TRBD2,TRBV27,TRBJ2-1,CASSPPTLLAGGYNEQFF,TGTGCCAGCAGTCCCCCAACCCTACTAGCGGGGGGCTACAATGAGCAGTTCTTC
.,.,TRBV7-8,TRBJ2-3,CASSVGRLDQDTQYF,TGTGCCAGCAGCGTCGGACGCCTCGACCAAGATACGCAGTATTTT
few,.,TRBV4-1,TRBJ1-3,CASSQEGRSSGNTIYF,TGCGCCAGCAGCCAAGAAGGAAGGAGCTCTGGAAACACCATATATTTT
.,.,TRBV4-3,TRBJ2-7,CASSQDRLSDEQYF,TGCGCCAGCAGCCAAGATCGTTTAAGCGACGAGCAGTACTTC